This TCR beta chain was recovered during a study of regulatory T cells in long-lasting Graves disease. As concerns this clonotype: This may stem from a read error, because a much larger clone lies one nucleotide away.

Indicated time point: newly diagnosed GD, antithyroid drugs for less than 3 months. PBMC RNA was the source of the TCR library. CDR3 length: 14 residues. Trimming left V 8 bases short and J 6 bases short, with 16 bases between. HTBI primers from iRepertoire and Arm-PCR of CDR3 regions yielded the TCR beta libraries. TCRdb recomputed calls from the multiplex PCR reads with MiXCR, one row per CDR3 protein. Among more than 450,000 distinct CDR3 sequences listed, 12% were seen once. These sequences were also reported in another study, on T cells in Graves' hyperthyroidism and ophthalmopathy. As that study records: Initially, a first-round RT-PCR of the TCR CDR3 employed the HTBI primer set.

The rearrangement joins TRBV12-3 or TRBV12-4 to TRBJ2-2; no clear D gene. The sample in question was peripheral blood mononuclear cells (PBMCs), obtained at new diagnosis, from a patient treated with antithyroid drugs. The TCR comes from a woman in her thirties with Graves disease. The CDR3 is CASGRQLGAGELFF. DNA for the CDR3: TGTGCCAGCGGGCGGCAGTTAGGAGCCGGGGAGCTGTTTTTT.